The 27 T cell receptor beta chains listed next were all sequenced from one sample in a study of OX40 agonist ivuxolimab in advanced cancers. TCRdb keeps only in-frame clones here, not all; method: immunoSEQ multiplex PCR. The sample contains 55,000 to 70,000 clones, approximately 85% of which appear only once. The sequencing used CD4+ or CD8+ T cells sorted from blood, collected in a trial of the OX40 agonist ivuxolimab. The receptors come from an adult with an advanced solid tumor such as melanoma, head and neck, liver or kidney cancer.

The rearrangement uses TRBV14 and TRBJ2-3, with D possibly TRBD2 on 6 matching bases. The CDR3 is made up of 15 amino acids. Trimming pared 4 bases from V and 3 bases from J, leaving 14 bases between. Germline V gene data show CDR1 as SGHDN and CDR2 as FVKESK. The CDR3 reads CASSPFRGRTDTQYF. CDR3 bases: TGTGCCAGCAGCCCCTTCCGGGGGAGAACAGATACGCAGTATTTT.

V gene TRBV27 combines with J gene TRBJ2-7; TRBD1 agrees at 9 bases. In germline, CDR1 is MNHEY, CDR2 SMNVEV (reference sequence). The CDR3 length is 14 residues. V shed 6 bases and J 4 bases; nucleotides not matched to a gene: 7. CDR3 nucleotide sequence: TGTGCCAGCAGCATAGACAGGGGGACTTACGAGCAGTACTTC. It specifies CASSIDRGTYEQYF.

This chain connects TRBV28 to TRBJ1-1, with D possibly being TRBD1 (6 bases). Germline CDR1 is MDHEN and CDR2 is SYDVKM. The V end lost 5 bases, the J end lost 5 bases, and 21 bases lay between the germline ends. This CDR3 is 16 amino acids long. DNA of the CDR3: TGTGCCAGCAGTCAACCACGGGGGGGCGTATGGACTGAAGCTTTCTTT. As protein: CASSQPRGGVWTEAFF.

The rearrangement joins TRBV5-6 to TRBJ1-5; tentative D call: TRBD1 (5 bases). V lost 2 bases and J lost 1, with 13 bases in between. CDR3 length: 16 amino acids. Germline lookup yields CDR1 SGHDT and CDR2 YYEEEE. The CDR3 sequence is CASSFGHTQSNQPQHF. The CDR3 DNA is TGTGCCAGCAGCTTCGGACACACCCAGAGCAATCAGCCCCAGCATTTT.

In this sample, this clone turned up a few times. V gene TRBV15 combines with J gene TRBJ1-5; TRBD1 might be the D (5 bases). Trimming left V 2 bases short and J 6 bases short, with 8 bases between. The CDR3 runs 13 residues. The germline V gene encodes CDR1 LNHNV and CDR2 YYDKDF (reference sequence). The CDR3 loop is CATSRHQGQPQHF. CDR3 DNA: TGTGCCACCAGCAGACATCAGGGTCAGCCCCAGCATTTT. Full variable domain (remainder filled in from reference TRBV15 and TRBJ1-5): DAMVIQNPRYQVTQFGKPVTLSCSQTLNHNVMYWYQQKSSQAPKLLFHYYDKDFNNEADTPDNFQSRRPNTSFCFLDIRSPGLGDTAMYLCATSRHQGQPQHFGDGTRLSIL.

The rearrangement links TRBV19 to TRBJ1-5; D not resolved. The germline V gene encodes CDR1 LNHDA and CDR2 SQIVND (reference sequence). This CDR3 is built from 15 residues. V was cut by 0 bases and J by 0 bases, with 6 bases left in between. This CDR3 reads CASSIDIFSNQPQHF. Here the CDR3 DNA reads TGTGCCAGTAGTATAGACATTTTTAGCAATCAGCCCCAGCATTTT.

This chain links TRBV6-1 with TRBJ2-2; D is unclear. Trimming stripped 7 bases from V and 1 base from J, with 10 bases between. Germline loops: CDR1 MNHNS, CDR2 SASEGT. CDR3 length: 14 amino acids. The CDR3 sequence: CASIVRLNTGELFF. The CDR3 DNA reads as TGTGCCAGCATCGTGCGGTTGAACACCGGGGAGCTGTTTTTT.

This clone was picked up one time. The J gene is TRBJ1-3, the V gene TRBV4-2; D is ambiguous. This CDR3 comprises 17 residues. Germline V gene data show CDR1 as LGHNA and CDR2 as YNFKEQ. Trimming cost V 0 bases and J 3 bases, with 15 bases left between them. The CDR3 coding sequence is TGTGCCAGCAGCCAAGAAGTCTCGTCGGTAGGTGGAAACACCATATATTTT. Protein product: CASSQEVSSVGGNTIYF.

This chain uses TRBV6-1 with TRBJ1-2, with TRBD1 matching over 8 bases. The V and J ends lost 2 bases and 7 bases, in that order; junction bases with no gene match: 3. Germline V gene lookup returns CDR1 MNHNS and CDR2 SASEGT. The CDR3 extends over 13 amino acids. The CDR3 is CASSERTGIGYTF. For the CDR3, the DNA is TGTGCCAGCAGTGAAAGGACAGGGATTGGCTACACCTTC.

The J gene is TRBJ2-3, the V gene TRBV10-3; weak D call: TRBD1 (5 bases). V shed 11 bases and J shed 0 bases, with 18 bases lying between them. This CDR3 is built from 15 residues. Germline loops: CDR1 ENHRY, CDR2 SYGVKD. CDR3 amino acids: CASAPVTGSTDTQYF. The DNA for the CDR3 is TGTGCCTCTGCACCCGTCACAGGTAGCACAGATACGCAGTATTTT.

The rearrangement joins TRBV5-1 to TRBJ2-1, with D possibly being TRBD1 or TRBD2 (5 bases each). The CDR3 runs 15 residues. Germline V gene data show CDR1 as SGHRS and CDR2 as YFSETQ. V lost 7 bases to trimming and J lost 1 base, with 15 bases between them. CDR3 nucleotide sequence: TGCGCCAGCGCAAGAATGGGGGATTCCTACAATGAGCAGTTCTTC. It is translated as CASARMGDSYNEQFF.

The chain has TRBV2 and TRBJ2-5; no reliable D call. Trimming stripped 7 bases from V and 0 bases from J, with 6 bases between. Per the germline V gene, CDR1 is SNHLY and CDR2 is FYNNEI. The CDR3 consists of 12 residues. The CDR3 DNA reads TGTGCCAGCAAAACAGACCAAGAGACCCAGTACTTC. Residues: CASKTDQETQYF.

V usage is TRBV7-2 and J usage is TRBJ2-1; 7 bases are shared with TRBD1. In germline, CDR1 is SGHTA, CDR2 FQGNSA. Losses at the gene ends were 3 bases for V and 10 bases for J; bases not matched to a gene: 9. There are 14 residues in the CDR3. This CDR3 reads CASSFTGVGSEQFF. CDR3 DNA: TGTGCCAGCAGCTTTACAGGGGTAGGATCAGAGCAGTTCTTC.

This clone was seen only a few times. The gene calls are TRBV11-1 and TRBJ1-1; perhaps TRBD1 as D (5 bases). The CDR3 runs 11 residues. Germline CDR1 is SGHAT and CDR2 is FQDESV (reference sequence). V lost 1 base, J lost 14 bases, and 11 bases lay in between. In nucleotides, the CDR3 is TGTGCCAGCAGCTTAGGGGGCAGGGCCTTCTTT. This codes for CASSLGGRAFF.

This rearrangement joins TRBV19 to TRBJ1-2; D unclear. The CDR3 length is 13 residues. Germline V CDR1 and CDR2: LNHDA, SQIVND (reference sequence). V was shortened by 7 bases and J by 6 bases, with 15 bases between the two germline ends. The CDR3 DNA reads TGTGCCAGTAATATGGTGGGTCGGCATGGCTACACCTTC. This translates into CASNMVGRHGYTF.

This clone was counted a few times. V usage is TRBV15 and J usage is TRBJ1-6, with a possible D match to TRBD1 (5 bases). CDR1 LNHNV and CDR2 YYDKDF come from the germline V gene (reference sequence). This CDR3 spans 16 amino acids. Trimming shortened V by 1 base and J by 5 bases, and 12 bases separated the two germline ends. The CDR3 DNA reads as TGTGCCACCAGCAGAGGGGGCCCCTTCGATAATTCACCCCTCCACTTT. Its translation is CATSRGGPFDNSPLHF.

The rearrangement uses TRBV7-2 and TRBJ1-5; TRBD1 might be the D (6 bases). V lost 8 bases and J lost 2, with 28 bases in between. The CDR3 is made up of 19 amino acids. CDR1 SGHTA and CDR2 FQGNSA come from the germline V gene. In DNA form, the CDR3 reads TGTGCCAGCGCCGCCAGGGACACGAAAGGGGCGGTTGGCAATCAGCCCCAGCATTTT. Amino acids: CASAARDTKGAVGNQPQHF.

This clone was counted once. The chain joins TRBV15 to TRBJ2-7; tentative D call: TRBD2 (6 bases). This CDR3 comprises 16 residues. The V end was cut by 4 bases, the J end by 1 base, with 17 bases between. From germline, CDR1 is LNHNV and CDR2 YYDKDF (reference sequence). The CDR3 here is CATSTIKGLPSYEQYF. The CDR3 region has the DNA TGTGCCACCAGCACAATCAAGGGACTCCCATCCTACGAGCAGTACTTC.

The chain joins TRBV11-3 to TRBJ2-4; perhaps TRBD2 as D (7 bases). Germline V gene data show CDR1 as SGHNT and CDR2 as YENEEA. Between the trimmed V and J ends, which lost 4 bases and 5 bases, there was a span of 12 bases. The CDR3 runs to 14 residues. The CDR3 loop is CASSSLGGQNIQYF. The DNA for the CDR3 is TGTGCCAGCAGCTCTCTGGGGGGGCAAAACATTCAGTACTTC.

The chain uses TRBV28 and TRBJ1-3; perhaps TRBD1 as D (5 bases). The CDR3 runs 13 residues. Germline V lookup: CDR1 MDHEN, CDR2 SYDVKM. V was shortened by 3 bases and J by 8 bases, with 11 bases between the two germline ends. The CDR3 spells CASSFRGAYTIYF. Written as DNA, the CDR3 is TGTGCCAGCAGTTTTAGAGGGGCATACACCATATATTTT.

This clone was detected only once. The genes are TRBV2 and TRBJ2-7; D gene unclear. V was pared by 8 bases and J by 6 bases, with 14 bases between. CDR3 size: 12 residues. Per the germline V gene, CDR1 is SNHLY and CDR2 is FYNNEI. Written as DNA, the CDR3 is TGTGCCAGCGAAGGTCTCACGGTCGAGCAGTACTTC. Translated, it gives CASEGLTVEQYF.

The chain joins TRBV2 to TRBJ2-5, with D tentatively TRBD1 (5 bases). V was shortened by 11 bases and J by 0 bases, with 16 bases between the two germline ends. CDR3 length: 14 residues. The germline gives CDR1 SNHLY, CDR2 FYNNEI. For the CDR3, the DNA is TGTGCCTCCACCCCACGCAGGGACCAAGAGACCCAGTACTTC. It yields the protein CASTPRRDQETQYF.

J is TRBJ2-7 and V is TRBV6-5; possibly TRBD1 or TRBD2 for D (6 bases each). The CDR3 spans 16 residues. With 0 bases removed from V and 9 bases from J, the gap between germline ends came to 21 bases. In germline, CDR1 is MNHEY, CDR2 SVGAGI. This chain's CDR3 is CASSYSTSHRGRSQYF. For the CDR3, the DNA is TGTGCCAGCAGTTACTCCACATCCCACCGGGGGCGGTCGCAGTACTTC.

The gene calls are TRBV7-2 and TRBJ1-5; a possible D gene is TRBD1 (5 bases). This CDR3 is built from 14 residues. Trimming removed 1 base from V and 4 bases from J, with 8 bases in between. Germline lookup yields CDR1 SGHTA and CDR2 FQGNSA. The CDR3 nucleotides read TGTGCCAGCAGCTTAGAGGAGGGGAATCAGCCCCAGCATTTT. Its translation: CASSLEEGNQPQHF.

The genes are TRBV4-1 and TRBJ2-7; 14 bases agree with TRBD2. The CDR3 is 17 amino acids. The V gene end was trimmed by 1 base and the J gene end by 0 bases; junction bases not matched to a gene: 2. From germline, CDR1 is MGHRA and CDR2 YSYEKL. The CDR3: CASSQVGTSGGSYEQYF. CDR3 nucleotide sequence: TGCGCCAGCAGCCAAGTTGGGACTAGCGGGGGCTCCTACGAGCAGTACTTC.

The chain joins TRBV5-6 to TRBJ2-7; D gene uncertain. Trimming removed 0 bases from V and 1 base from J, with 8 bases in between. The CDR3 covers 14 residues. The germline gives CDR1 SGHDT, CDR2 YYEEEE. CDR3 in DNA: TGTGCCAGCAGCTTGGAACCCCAGTCCTACGAGCAGTACTTC. This encodes CASSLEPQSYEQYF.

This chain links TRBV6-5 with TRBJ2-3, with 12 bases fitting TRBD2. This CDR3 contains 14 residues. Germline CDR1 reads MNHEY; CDR2 reads SVGAGI. Germline trimming cut 10 bases from V and 1 base from J; bases unmatched to any gene: 3. CDR3 protein: CATRLAGGTDTQYF. CDR3 DNA: TGTGCCACAAGACTAGCGGGGGGCACAGATACGCAGTATTTT.